This T cell receptor beta chain was sequenced during a study of vaccination and CD4 T cells after COVID-19. The CDR3 is made up of 16 amino acids. Treatment indicated: approximately 10-day PBMC culture with coronavirus spike peptide pools or control peptides (ViraFEST assay). Worth noting for this clonotype: The antigen remains undetermined.

The study sequenced cultured CD4+ T cell DNA using the Oncomine TCR Beta short-read assay. TCRdb re-derived calls from the PCR reads in MiXCR, one entry per CDR3 protein. The data hold about 15,000 distinct CDR3 sequences, with about 74% observed a single time. The V gene is TRBV21-1, the J gene TRBJ2-3; the D call of TRBD1 is as the table states it, not checked on the DNA. TRBV21-1 corresponds to a pseudogene. This clonotype originated in a human donor who had recovered from COVID-19. The sample was CD4+ T cells from blood, cultured in vitro. The CDR3 loop is CASSKVVRGTTDTQYF. In DNA form, the CDR3 reads TGTGCCAGCAGCAAAGTGGTAAGGGGTACCACAGATACGCAGTATTTT.